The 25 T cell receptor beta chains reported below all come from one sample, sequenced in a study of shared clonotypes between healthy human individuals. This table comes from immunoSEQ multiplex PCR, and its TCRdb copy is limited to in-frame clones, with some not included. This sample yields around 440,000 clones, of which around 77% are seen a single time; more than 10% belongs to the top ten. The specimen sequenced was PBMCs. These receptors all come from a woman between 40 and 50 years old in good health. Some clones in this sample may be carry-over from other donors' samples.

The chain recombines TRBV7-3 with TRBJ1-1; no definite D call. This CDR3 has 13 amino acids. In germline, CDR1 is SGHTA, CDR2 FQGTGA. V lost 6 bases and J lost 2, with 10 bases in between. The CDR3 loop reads CASSSRPNTEAFF. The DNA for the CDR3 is TGTGCCAGCAGTTCACGACCTAACACTGAAGCTTTCTTT.

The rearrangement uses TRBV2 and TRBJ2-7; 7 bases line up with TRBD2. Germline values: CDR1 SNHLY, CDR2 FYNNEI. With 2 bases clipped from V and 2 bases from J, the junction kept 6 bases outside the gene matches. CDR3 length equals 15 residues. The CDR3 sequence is CASSERLADPYEQYF. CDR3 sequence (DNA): TGTGCCAGCAGTGAACGTCTAGCGGACCCCTACGAGCAGTACTTC.

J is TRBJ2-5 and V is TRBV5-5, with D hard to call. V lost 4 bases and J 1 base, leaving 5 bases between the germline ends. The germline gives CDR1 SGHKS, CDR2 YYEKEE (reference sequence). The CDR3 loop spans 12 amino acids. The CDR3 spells CASSRPQETQYF. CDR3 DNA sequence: TGTGCCAGCAGCAGGCCCCAAGAGACCCAGTACTTC. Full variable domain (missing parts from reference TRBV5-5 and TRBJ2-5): DAGVTQSPTHLIKTRGQQVTLRCSPISGHKSVSWYQQVLGQGPQFIFQYYEKEERGRGNFPDRFSARQFPNYSSELNVNALLLGDSALYLCASSRPQETQYFGPGTRLLVL.

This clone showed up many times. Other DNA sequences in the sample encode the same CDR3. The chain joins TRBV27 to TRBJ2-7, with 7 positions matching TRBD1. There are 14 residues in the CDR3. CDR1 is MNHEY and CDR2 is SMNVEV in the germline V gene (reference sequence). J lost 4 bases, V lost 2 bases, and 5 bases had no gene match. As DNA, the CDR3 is TGTGCCAGCAGTTTAAAAGGGGGCTGGTACGAGCAGTACTTC. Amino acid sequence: CASSLKGGWYEQYF.

The CDR3 DNA reads TGTGCCAGCAGTTTGAGACAGGCTAATGTGAAAAAACTGTTTTTT. Residues: CASSLRQANVKKLFF. V gene TRBV28 combines with J gene TRBJ1-4, with D tentatively TRBD1 (6 bases). V gave up 3 bases and J gave up 9 bases, with 17 bases separating them. The germline V gene encodes CDR1 MDHEN and CDR2 SYDVKM. The CDR3 runs 15 residues.

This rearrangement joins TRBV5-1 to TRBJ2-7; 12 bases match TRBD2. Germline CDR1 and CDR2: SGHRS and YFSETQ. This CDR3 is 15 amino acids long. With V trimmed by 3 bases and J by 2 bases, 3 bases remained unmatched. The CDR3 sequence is CASSSGLAGTYEQYF. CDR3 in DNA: TGCGCCAGCAGCTCCGGACTAGCGGGAACCTACGAGCAGTACTTC.

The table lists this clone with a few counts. CDR3: CASSLTRAGQPQHF. Here the CDR3 DNA reads TGTGCCAGCAGTTTAACGCGGGCGGGGCAGCCCCAGCATTTT. This chain joins TRBV28 and TRBJ1-5; D unclear. The CDR3 is 14 residues long. The V end was cut by 2 bases, the J end by 7 bases, with 12 bases between. Germline-derived CDR1 and CDR2 are MDHEN and SYDVKM. Full variable domain (remainder filled in from reference TRBV28 and TRBJ1-5): DVKVTQSSRYLVKRTGEKVFLECVQDMDHENMFWYRQDPGLGLRLIYFSYDVKMKEKGDIPEGYSVSREKKERFSLILESASTNQTSMYLCASSLTRAGQPQHFGDGTRLSIL.

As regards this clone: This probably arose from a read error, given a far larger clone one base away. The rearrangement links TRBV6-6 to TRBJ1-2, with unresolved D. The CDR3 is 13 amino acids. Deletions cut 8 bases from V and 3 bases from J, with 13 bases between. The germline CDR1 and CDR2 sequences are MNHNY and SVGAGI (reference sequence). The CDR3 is CASGRGGYYGYTF. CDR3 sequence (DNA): TGTGCCAGCGGACGGGGTGGCTACTATGGCTACACCTTC.

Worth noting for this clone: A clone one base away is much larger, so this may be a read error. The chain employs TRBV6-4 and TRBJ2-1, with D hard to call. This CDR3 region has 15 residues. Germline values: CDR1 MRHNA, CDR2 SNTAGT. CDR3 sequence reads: CASSSRDGTYDEQFF. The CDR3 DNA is TGTGCCAGCAGTTCCCGAGATGGCACCTACGATGAGCAGTTCTTC.

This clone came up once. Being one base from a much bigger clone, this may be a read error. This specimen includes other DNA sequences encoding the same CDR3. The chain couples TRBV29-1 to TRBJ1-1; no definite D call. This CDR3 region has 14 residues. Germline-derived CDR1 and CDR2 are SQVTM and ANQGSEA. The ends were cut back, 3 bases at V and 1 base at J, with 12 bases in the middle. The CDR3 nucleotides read TGCAGCGTTGAGGATAGAAAGGGGAACACTGAAGCTTTCTTT. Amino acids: CSVEDRKGNTEAFF.

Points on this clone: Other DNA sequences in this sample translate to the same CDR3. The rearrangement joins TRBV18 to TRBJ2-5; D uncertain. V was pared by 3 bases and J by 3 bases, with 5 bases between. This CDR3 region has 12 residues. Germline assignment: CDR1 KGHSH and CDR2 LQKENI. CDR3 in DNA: TGTGCCAGCTCACCGGGCGAAGAGACCCAGTACTTC. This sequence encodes CASSPGEETQYF.

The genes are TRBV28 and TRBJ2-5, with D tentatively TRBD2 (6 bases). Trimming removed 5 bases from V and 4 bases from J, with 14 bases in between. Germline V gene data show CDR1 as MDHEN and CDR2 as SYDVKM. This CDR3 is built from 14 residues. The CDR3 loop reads CASSLPGTRETQYF. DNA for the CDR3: TGTGCCAGCAGTCTACCCGGGACTCGAGAGACCCAGTACTTC.

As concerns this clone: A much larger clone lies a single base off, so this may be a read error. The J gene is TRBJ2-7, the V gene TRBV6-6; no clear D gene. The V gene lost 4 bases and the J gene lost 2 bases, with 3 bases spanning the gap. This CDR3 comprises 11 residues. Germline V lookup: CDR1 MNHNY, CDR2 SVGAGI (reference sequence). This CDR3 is CASSSTYEQYF. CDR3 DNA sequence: TGTGCCAGCAGTTCCACCTACGAGCAGTACTTC.

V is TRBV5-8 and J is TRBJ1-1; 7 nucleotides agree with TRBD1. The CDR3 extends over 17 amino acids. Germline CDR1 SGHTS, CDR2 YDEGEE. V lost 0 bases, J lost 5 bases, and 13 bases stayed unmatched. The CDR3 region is CASSLDRGGNRRTEAFF. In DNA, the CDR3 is TGTGCCAGCAGCTTGGACAGGGGAGGTAACCGAAGGACTGAAGCTTTCTTT.

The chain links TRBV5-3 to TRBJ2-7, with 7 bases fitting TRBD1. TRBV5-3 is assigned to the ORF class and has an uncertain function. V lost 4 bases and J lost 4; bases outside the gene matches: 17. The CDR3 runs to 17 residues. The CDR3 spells CARSPSGGGREGYEQYF. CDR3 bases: TGTGCCAGAAGCCCCTCAGGGGGTGGCAGGGAAGGGTACGAGCAGTACTTC.

CDR3 nucleotide sequence: TGTGCCAGCAGCTTAAGGGGACTAGCGGGAGGTCAAGAGACCCAGTACTTC. Its translation is CASSLRGLAGGQETQYF. J is TRBJ2-5 and V is TRBV11-1; TRBD2 matches at 15 bases. The CDR3 length is 17 residues. Trimming removed 2 bases from V and 2 bases from J; junction bases left unmatched: 3. Germline assignment: CDR1 SGHAT and CDR2 FQDESV (reference sequence). The complete variable domain, with remaining parts taken from reference TRBV11-1 and TRBJ2-5, reads EAEVAQSPRYKITEKSQAVAFWCDPISGHATLYWYRQILGQGPELLVQFQDESVVDDSQLPKDRFSAERLKGVDSTLKIQPAELGDSAMYLCASSLRGLAGGQETQYFGPGTRLLVL.

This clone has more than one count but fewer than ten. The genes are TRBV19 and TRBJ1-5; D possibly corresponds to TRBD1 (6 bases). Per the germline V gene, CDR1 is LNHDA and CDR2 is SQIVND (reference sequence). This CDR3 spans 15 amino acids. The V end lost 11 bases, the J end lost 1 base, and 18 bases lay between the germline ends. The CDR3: CARTRTVESNQPQHF. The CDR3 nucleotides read TGTGCCCGAACGAGGACAGTTGAGAGCAATCAGCCCCAGCATTTT.

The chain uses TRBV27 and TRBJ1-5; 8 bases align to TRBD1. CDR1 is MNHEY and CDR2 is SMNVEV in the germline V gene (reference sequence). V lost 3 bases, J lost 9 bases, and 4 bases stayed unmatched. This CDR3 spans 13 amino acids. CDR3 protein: CASSFQGARPQHF. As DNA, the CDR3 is TGTGCCAGCAGTTTCCAGGGGGCGCGGCCCCAGCATTTT.

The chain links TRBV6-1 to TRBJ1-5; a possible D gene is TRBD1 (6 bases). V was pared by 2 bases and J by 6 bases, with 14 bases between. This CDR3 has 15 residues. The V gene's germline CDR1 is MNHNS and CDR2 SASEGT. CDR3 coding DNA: TGTGCCAGCAGTGAATCCCCCCAGGGGTTTCAGCCCCAGCATTTT. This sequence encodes CASSESPQGFQPQHF.

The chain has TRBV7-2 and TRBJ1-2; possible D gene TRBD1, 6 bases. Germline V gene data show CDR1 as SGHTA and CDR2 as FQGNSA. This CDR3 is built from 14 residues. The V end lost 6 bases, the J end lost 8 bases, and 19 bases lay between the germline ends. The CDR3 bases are TGTGCCAGCAGTCCTAATCAGGGGATGGGGGGCTACACCTTC. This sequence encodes CASSPNQGMGGYTF. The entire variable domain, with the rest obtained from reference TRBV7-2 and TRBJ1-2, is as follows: GAGVSQSPSNKVTEKGKDVELRCDPISGHTALYWYRQSLGQGLEFLIYFQGNSAPDKSGLPSDRFSAERTGGSVSTLTIQRTQQEDSAVYLCASSPNQGMGGYTFGSGTRLTVV.

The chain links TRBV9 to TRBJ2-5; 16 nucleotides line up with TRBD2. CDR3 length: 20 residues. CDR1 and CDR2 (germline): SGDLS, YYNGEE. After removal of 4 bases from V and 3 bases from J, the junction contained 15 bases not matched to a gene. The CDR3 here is CASSTGTSGRGLSVEETQYF. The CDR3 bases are TGTGCCAGCAGCACCGGGACTAGCGGGAGGGGGCTATCCGTAGAAGAGACCCAGTACTTC.

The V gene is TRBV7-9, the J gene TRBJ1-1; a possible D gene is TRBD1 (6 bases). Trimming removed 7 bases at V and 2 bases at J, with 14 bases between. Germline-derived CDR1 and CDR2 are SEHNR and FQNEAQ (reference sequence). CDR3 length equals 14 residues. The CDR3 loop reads CASIPGRGNTEAFF. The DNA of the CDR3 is TGTGCCAGCATACCGGGCAGGGGAAACACTGAAGCTTTCTTT.

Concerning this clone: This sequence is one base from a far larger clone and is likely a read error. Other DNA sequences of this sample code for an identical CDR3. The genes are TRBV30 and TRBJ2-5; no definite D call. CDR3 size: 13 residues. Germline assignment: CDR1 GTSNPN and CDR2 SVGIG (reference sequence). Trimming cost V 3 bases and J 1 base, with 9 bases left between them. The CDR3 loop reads CAWSGASQETQYF. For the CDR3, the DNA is TGTGCCTGGAGCGGAGCTAGCCAAGAGACCCAGTACTTC.

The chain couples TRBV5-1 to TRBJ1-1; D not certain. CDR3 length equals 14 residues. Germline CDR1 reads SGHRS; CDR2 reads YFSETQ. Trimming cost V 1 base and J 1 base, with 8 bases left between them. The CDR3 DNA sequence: TGCGCCAGCAGCTTGAACGGCGCGAACACTGAAGCTTTCTTT. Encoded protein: CASSLNGANTEAFF.

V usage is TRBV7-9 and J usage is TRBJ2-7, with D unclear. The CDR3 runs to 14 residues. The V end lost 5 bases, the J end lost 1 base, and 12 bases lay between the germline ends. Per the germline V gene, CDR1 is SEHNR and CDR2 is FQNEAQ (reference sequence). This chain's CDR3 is CASSPGLASYEQYF. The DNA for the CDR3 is TGTGCCAGCAGCCCCGGCCTGGCGTCCTACGAGCAGTACTTC. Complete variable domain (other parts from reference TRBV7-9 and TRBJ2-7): DTGVSQNPRHKITKRGQNVTFRCDPISEHNRLYWYRQTLGQGPEFLTYFQNEAQLEKSRLLSDRFSAERPKGSFSTLEIQRTEQGDSAMYLCASSPGLASYEQYFGPGTRLTVT.